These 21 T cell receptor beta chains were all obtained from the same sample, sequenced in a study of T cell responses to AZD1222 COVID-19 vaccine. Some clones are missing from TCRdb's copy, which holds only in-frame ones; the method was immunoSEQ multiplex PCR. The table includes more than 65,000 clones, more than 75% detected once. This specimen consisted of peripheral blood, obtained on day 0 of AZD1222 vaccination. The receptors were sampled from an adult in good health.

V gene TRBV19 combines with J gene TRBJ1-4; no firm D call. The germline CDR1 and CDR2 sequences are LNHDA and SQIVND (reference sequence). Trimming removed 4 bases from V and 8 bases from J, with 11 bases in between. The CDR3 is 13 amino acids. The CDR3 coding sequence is TGTGCCAGTAGTAAAGGGAATGGAGAAAAACTGTTTTTT. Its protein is CASSKGNGEKLFF.

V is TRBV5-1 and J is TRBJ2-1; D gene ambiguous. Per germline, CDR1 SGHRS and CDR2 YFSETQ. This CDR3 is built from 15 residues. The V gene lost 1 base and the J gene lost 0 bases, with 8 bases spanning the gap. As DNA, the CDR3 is TGCGCCAGCAGCTTGAGCGATAGCTCCTACAATGAGCAGTTCTTC. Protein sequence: CASSLSDSSYNEQFF. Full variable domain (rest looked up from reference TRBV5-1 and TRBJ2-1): KAGVTQTPRYLIKTRGQQVTLSCSPISGHRSVSWYQQTPGQGLQFLFEYFSETQRNKGNFPGRFSGRQFSNSRSEMNVSTLELGDSALYLCASSLSDSSYNEQFFGPGTRLTVL.

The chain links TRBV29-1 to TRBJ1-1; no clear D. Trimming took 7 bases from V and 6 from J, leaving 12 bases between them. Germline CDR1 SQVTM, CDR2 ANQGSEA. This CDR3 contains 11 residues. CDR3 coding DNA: TGCAGCGCCACTCAAGGCGCTGAAGCTTTCTTT. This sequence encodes CSATQGAEAFF.

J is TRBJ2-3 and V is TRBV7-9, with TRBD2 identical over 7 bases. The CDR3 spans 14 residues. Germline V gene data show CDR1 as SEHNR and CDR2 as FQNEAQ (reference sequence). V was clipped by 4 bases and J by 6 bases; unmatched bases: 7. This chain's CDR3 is CASSWTRGMDTQYF. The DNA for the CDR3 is TGTGCCAGCAGCTGGACTAGAGGTATGGATACGCAGTATTTT.

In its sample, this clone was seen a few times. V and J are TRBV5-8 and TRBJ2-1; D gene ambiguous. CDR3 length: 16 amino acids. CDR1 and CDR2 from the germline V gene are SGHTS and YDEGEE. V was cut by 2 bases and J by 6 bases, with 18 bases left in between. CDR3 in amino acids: CASSFRGNRWSNEQFF. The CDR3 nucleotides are TGTGCCAGCAGCTTTCGTGGTAATCGGTGGTCCAATGAGCAGTTCTTC.

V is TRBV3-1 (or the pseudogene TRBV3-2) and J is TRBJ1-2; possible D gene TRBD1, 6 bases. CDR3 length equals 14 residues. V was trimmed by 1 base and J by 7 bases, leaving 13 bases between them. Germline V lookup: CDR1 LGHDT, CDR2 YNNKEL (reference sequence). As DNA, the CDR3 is TGTGCCAGCAGCCAAGGGGCAGGGGATTTTGGCTACACCTTC. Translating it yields CASSQGAGDFGYTF.

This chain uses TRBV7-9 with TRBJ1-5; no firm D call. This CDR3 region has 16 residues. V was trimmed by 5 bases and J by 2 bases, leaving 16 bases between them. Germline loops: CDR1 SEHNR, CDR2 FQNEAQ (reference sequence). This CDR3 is CASSPGDRGGNQPQHF. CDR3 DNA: TGTGCCAGCAGCCCGGGCGACCGAGGCGGCAATCAGCCCCAGCATTTT.

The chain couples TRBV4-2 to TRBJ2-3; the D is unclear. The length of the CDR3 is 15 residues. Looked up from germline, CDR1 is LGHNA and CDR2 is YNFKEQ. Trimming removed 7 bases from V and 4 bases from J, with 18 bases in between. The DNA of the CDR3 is TGTGCCAGCACTCCTGACCTTCTTGGGCCAGATACGCAGTATTTT. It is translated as CASTPDLLGPDTQYF.

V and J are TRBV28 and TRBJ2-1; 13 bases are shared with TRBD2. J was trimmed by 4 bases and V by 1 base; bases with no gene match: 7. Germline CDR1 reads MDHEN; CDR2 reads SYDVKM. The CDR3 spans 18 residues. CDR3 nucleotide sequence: TGTGCCAGCAGTTTATATTCCGGGACTAGCGGGGTTTACAATGAGCAGTTCTTC. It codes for CASSLYSGTSGVYNEQFF.

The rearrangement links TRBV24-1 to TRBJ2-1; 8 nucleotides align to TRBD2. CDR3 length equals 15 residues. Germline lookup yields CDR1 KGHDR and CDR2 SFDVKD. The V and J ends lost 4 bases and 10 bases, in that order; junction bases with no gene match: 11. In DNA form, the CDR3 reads TGTGCCACCAGTGACCCCAGCGGGAGTGCTTGGGAGCAGTTCTTC. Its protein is CATSDPSGSAWEQFF.

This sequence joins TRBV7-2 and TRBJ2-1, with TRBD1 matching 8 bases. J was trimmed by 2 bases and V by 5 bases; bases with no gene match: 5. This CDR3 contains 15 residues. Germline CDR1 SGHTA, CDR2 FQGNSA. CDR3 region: CASSMGQDTYNEQFF. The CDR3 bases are TGTGCCAGCAGCATGGGACAGGACACCTACAATGAGCAGTTCTTC.

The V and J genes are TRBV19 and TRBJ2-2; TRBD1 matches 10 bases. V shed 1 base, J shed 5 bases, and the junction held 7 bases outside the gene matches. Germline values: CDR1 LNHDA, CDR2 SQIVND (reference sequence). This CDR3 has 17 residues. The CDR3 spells CASSIVPGQGRTGELFF. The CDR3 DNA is TGTGCCAGTAGTATAGTTCCGGGACAGGGGAGGACCGGGGAGCTGTTTTTT.

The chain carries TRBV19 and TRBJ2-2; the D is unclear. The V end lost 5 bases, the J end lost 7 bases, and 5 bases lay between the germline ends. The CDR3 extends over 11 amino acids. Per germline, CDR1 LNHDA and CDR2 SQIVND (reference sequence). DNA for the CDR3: TGTGCCAGTAGTGTCCACGGGGAGCTGTTTTTT. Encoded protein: CASSVHGELFF. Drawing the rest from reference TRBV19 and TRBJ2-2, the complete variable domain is DGGITQSPKYLFRKEGQNVTLSCEQNLNHDAMYWYRQDPGQGLRLIYYSQIVNDFQKGDIAEGYSVSREKKESFPLTVTSAQKNPTAFYLCASSVHGELFFGEGSRLTVL.

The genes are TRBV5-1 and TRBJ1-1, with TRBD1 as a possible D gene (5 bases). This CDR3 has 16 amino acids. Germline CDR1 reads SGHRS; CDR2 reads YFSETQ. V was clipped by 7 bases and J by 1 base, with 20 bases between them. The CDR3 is CASASTAHDTNTEAFF. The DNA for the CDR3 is TGCGCCAGCGCCTCGACAGCGCACGACACGAACACTGAAGCTTTCTTT.

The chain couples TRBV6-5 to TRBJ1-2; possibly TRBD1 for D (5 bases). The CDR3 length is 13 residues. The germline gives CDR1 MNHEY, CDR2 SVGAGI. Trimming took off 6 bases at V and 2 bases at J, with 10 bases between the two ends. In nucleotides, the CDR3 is TGTGCCAGCAGCTCGGACACAAACTATGGCTACACCTTC. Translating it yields CASSSDTNYGYTF.

The CDR3 region has the DNA TGTGCCAGCAGTCTCGGCCCTAGCGGGAGGGCAGGCTCCTACGAGCAGTACTTC. Its translation is CASSLGPSGRAGSYEQYF. The rearrangement links TRBV27 to TRBJ2-7; 12 positions agree with TRBD2. Looked up from germline, CDR1 is MNHEY and CDR2 is SMNVEV (reference sequence). With 5 bases clipped from V and 0 bases from J, the junction kept 11 bases outside the gene matches. The CDR3 covers 18 residues.

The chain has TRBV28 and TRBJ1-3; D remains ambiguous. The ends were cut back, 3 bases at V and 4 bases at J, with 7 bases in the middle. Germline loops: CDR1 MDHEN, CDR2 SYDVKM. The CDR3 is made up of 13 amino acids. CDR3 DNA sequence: TGTGCCAGCAGTTTTCGCACAGGAAACACCATATATTTT. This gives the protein CASSFRTGNTIYF.

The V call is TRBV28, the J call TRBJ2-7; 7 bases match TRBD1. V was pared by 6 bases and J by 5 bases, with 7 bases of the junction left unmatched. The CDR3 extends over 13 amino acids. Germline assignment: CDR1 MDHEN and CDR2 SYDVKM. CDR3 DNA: TGTGCCAGCAGACACAGGGGAAAAAACGAGCAGTACTTC. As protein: CASRHRGKNEQYF.

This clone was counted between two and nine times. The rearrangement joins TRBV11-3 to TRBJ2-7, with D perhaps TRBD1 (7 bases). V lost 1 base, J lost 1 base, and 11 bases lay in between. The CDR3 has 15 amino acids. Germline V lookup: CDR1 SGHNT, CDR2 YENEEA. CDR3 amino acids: CASSLGGDRSYEQYF. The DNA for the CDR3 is TGTGCCAGCAGCTTAGGCGGGGACAGATCCTACGAGCAGTACTTC. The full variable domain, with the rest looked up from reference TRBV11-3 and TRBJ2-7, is EAGVVQSPRYKIIEKKQPVAFWCNPISGHNTLYWYLQNLGQGPELLIRYENEEAVDDSQLPKDRFSAERLKGVDSTLKIQPAELGDSAVYLCASSLGGDRSYEQYFGPGTRLTVT.

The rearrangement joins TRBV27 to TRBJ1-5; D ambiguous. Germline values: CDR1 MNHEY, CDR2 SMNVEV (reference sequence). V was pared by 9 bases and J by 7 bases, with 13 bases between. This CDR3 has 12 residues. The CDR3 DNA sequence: TGTGCCAGGAGGCCCGCCCGGCAGCCCCAGCATTTT. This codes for CARRPARQPQHF.

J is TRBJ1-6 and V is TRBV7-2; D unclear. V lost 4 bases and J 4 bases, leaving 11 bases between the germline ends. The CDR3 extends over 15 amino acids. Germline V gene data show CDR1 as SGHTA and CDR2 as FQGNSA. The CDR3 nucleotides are TGTGCCAGCAGCTCCACGGGAGATTATAATTCACCCCTCCACTTT. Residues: CASSSTGDYNSPLHF.